This section outlines one TCR beta chain sequence together with its context. Germline V gives CDR1 SQVTM, CDR2 ANQGSEA. This CDR3 has 17 residues. Losses at the gene ends were 5 bases for V and 2 bases for J; bases not matched to a gene: 13. Clones were sequenced by immunoSEQ multiplex PCR, and TCRdb holds only the in-frame ones, with some missing. The profile covers 45,000 to 50,000 clones, with 65% to 80% appearing a single time and approximately 7.9% taken by the ten largest. The entry originates in a study of T cells in tumors after PD-1 blockade. Whole-study context: No patient had prior checkpoint blockade, systemic immunosuppression, or radiotherapy within 4 weeks. A subset received ongoing vismodegib 150 mg daily alongside anti-PD-1 therapy.

J is TRBJ2-1 and V is TRBV29-1, with 9 bases aligning to TRBD2. This material consisted of PBMCs, taken before anti-PD-1 therapy. This TCR was recovered from a human donor with advanced basal cell or squamous cell carcinoma (not recorded which). CDR3 bases: TGCAGCGTTTCTCACGGGGGCGGGAGGGCCGCCTACAATGAGCAGTTCTTC. Its protein is CSVSHGGGRAAYNEQFF.